Given below is one TCR beta chain in context. The CDR3 spans 12 residues. In germline, CDR1 is SGHNT, CDR2 YENEEA. V was trimmed by 2 bases and J by 5 bases, leaving 6 bases between them. Produced via immunoSEQ multiplex PCR; TCRdb's table is partial and in-frame only. The table lists approximately 100,000 clones, roughly 79% of them singletons. The sample originates from a study of glioma-infiltrating T cells after dendritic cell vaccination. Sequencing was performed on blood, taken before dendritic cell vaccination. V usage is TRBV11-3 and J usage is TRBJ2-5; D is uncertain. The sequence derives from a human donor with glioblastoma. CDR3 sequence: CASSLFPETQYF. CDR3 DNA sequence: TGTGCCAGCAGCTTATTCCCGGAGACCCAGTACTTC.